This T cell receptor beta chain was sequenced during a study of shared clonotypes between healthy human individuals (dated by TCRdb to between 2020 and 2021). Background on the whole study: A couple of women and three men aged 18 to 49 years were included in the cohort. For each donor, CD4 naive and CD4 memory were each given three plates, CD8 naive was given two plates, and CD8 memory was given one plate. To estimate repertoire size and how much clonotype sharing occurs between individuals, the study deeply sequenced the blood TCR repertoires of a handful of healthy adults. Libraries were prepared and TCR repertoires were sequenced by different laboratories using diverse techniques, in order to increase sequencing depth and limit assay-specific biases. Per donor, leukapheresis produced somewhere between about 0.94 and 10 billion PBMCs.

The study at large found these results: Only blood was sampled, and tissue TCR repertoires likely differ from those in blood. Even with the large sequencing depth, rarefaction of the sorted-subset datasets indicated that sequencing was incomplete. When a few donors were compared, the shared fraction of clonotypes was 5% to 6.5% for naive CD4, approximately 3.3% for naive CD8, 2.3% for memory CD4, and roughly 0.4% for memory CD8. Based on pairwise subsampling, the degree of clonotype sharing among donors was expected to be affected by sequencing depth. Estimated clonotype richness was generally larger for naive than for memory subsets. Higher generation probabilities were observed for clonotypes shared by all four sorted-subset donors than for non-shared clonotypes. The small number of donors limited the genetic and exposure-history diversity represented.

Donors were healthy HIV-negative adults with no recently reported acute infections or vaccinations. Only Caucasian adults living in Nashville, Tennessee, USA were represented among the donors. CD4+ T cells were enriched through magnetic negative selection, after which naive cells were positively selected on CD45RA and the remaining negative fraction served as the memory subset. Blood was obtained by leukapheresis, after which PBMCs were separated by Ficoll-Histopaque density gradient centrifugation and cryopreserved in liquid nitrogen vapor phase. Purity and quantity of every magnetically sorted T cell population were checked by analytical flow cytometry. Genomic DNA was isolated from each sorted fraction and quantified by UV absorbance on a Nanodrop 2000c. Using the deep immunoSEQ assay, multiplex PCR amplified TCR CDR3 regions from genomic DNA. Extracted genomic DNA from each cell subset was distributed evenly across all wells of several immunoSEQ 96-well plates, and each plate was treated as a replicate. For sorted subsets, approximately 210 ng genomic DNA, equal to 30,000 or so T cell genomes, was loaded into each replicate PCR. Purified libraries were measured with a Qubit 3.0 fluorometer, size-checked on a Bioanalyzer 2100, and measured again with the KAPA Library Quantification kit. Every immunoSEQ 96-well plate was sequenced on a dedicated single-read 150-cycle Illumina NextSeq 550 flow cell. The study's own analysis went as follows. Because only junctional sequences without quality scores were contained in the immunoSEQ output, filtering matching that applied to full-length reads could not be performed. To assign V/J genes and CDR3, sequences were annotated against IMGT germline references using PyIR, a Python wrapper for IgBLAST v1.9. Any read was removed if the V/J assignment was weak (E-value above 1e-6), the CDR3 was missing, or the read contained stop codons, out-of-frame junctions, or ambiguous translated residues. V3J clonotypes were defined as sequences sharing the same inferred V gene, J gene, and CDR3 amino acid sequence. To compute the percentage overlap between repertoires, the number of shared unique clonotypes was divided by the size of the smaller repertoire. Richness of each repertoire was evaluated using RTK rarefaction, the Chao1 estimator, and Recon v2.1 estimates of unobserved clonotypes. For all TCRbeta clonotypes obtained by the gDNA method from a few donors, generation probabilities were computed with OLGA. The immuneACCESS repertoire file appears here via TCRdb, limited to in-frame rearrangements. These files lack a portion of the clones; in checked studies, under half of the deficit traces to unresolved V genes, and the cause of the others is not known. V and J calls and clone size come straight from that table; D and trimming were deduced from the DNA. Within this sample are a few million clones, with 85% to 95% of them counted one time only. The ten largest clonotypes hold under 0.15% of the sample.

From the cysteine up to the phenylalanine, the CDR3 has a length of 17 residues. Of the read, only the CDR3 DNA is kept; its 51 bases are in frame from base 1. V and J are truncated by 0 bases and 1 base respectively, leaving an intervening sequence of 13 bases. Via the germline V gene, CDR1 is SGHDN and CDR2 FVKESK. Note on this clone: It has no known antigen specificity. No quality values exist for individual bases; no much larger clone is one base distant.

The rearranged segments are TRBV14 and TRBJ1-5; the D segment could be TRBD1, given 5 matching bases. The receptor comes from a man younger than 35 in good health. The sequenced material came from naive CD4+ T cells sorted from blood. The sample's cell subset or site, from its label and the paper: CD45RA+ positively selected. The CDR3 in this case is CASSQDDWGDSNQPQHF. The nucleotides are TGTGCCAGCAGCCAAGATGATTGGGGGGACAGCAATCAGCCCCAGCATTTT.